This T cell receptor beta chain comes out of a study of shared clonotypes between healthy human individuals. The CDR3 totals 12 residues. Looked up from germline, CDR1 is ENHRY and CDR2 is SYGVKD. The V end lost 3 bases, the J end lost 4 bases, and 7 bases lay between the germline ends. Profiling relied on immunoSEQ multiplex PCR, and the TCRdb table lists in-frame clones only, not all of them. The repertoire holds about 2.3 million clones, with approximately 95% as singletons. In the case of this clone: Its antigen remains unknown.

General study points: Investigators collected only blood, and repertoires in tissues likely differ.

Specimen: naive CD4+ T cells from PBMCs. This sample's subset: CD45RA+ positively selected. The rearrangement joins TRBV10-3 to TRBJ2-7, with unresolved D. This clonotype was sampled from a man aged 18 to 30 in good health. Some clones in this sample may be carry-over from other donors' samples. CDR3 amino acids: CAISDKTYEQYF. CDR3 DNA sequence: TGTGCCATCAGTGACAAAACTTACGAGCAGTACTTC.